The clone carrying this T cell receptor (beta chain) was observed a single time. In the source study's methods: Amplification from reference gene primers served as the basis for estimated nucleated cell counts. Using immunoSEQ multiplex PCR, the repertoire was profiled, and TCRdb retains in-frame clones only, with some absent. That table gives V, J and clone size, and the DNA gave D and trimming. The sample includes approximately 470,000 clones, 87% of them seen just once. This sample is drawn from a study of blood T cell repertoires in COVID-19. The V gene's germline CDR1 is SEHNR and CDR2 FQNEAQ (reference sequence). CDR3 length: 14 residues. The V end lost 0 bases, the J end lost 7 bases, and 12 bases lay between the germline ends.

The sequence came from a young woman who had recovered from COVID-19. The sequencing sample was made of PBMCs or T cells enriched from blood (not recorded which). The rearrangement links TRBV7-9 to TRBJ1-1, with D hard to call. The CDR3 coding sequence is TGTGCCAGCAGCTTAGCGGGCAGCAGCAGTGAAGCTTTCTTT. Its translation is CASSLAGSSSEAFF.